A single sample is the source of the 4 T cell receptor beta chains below, sequenced in a study of regulatory T cells in long-lasting Graves disease (dated by TCRdb to 2020 to 2022). The intended sense of this specimen's time point label: newly diagnosed GD, antithyroid drugs for less than 3 months. For both TCR sequencing and RNA sequencing, RNA was extracted from PBMCs in TRIzol. The library came from multiplex PCR. The sequencer was an Illumina HiSeq 4000. iRepertoire HTBI primers and Arm-PCR amplification of CDR3 regions were used to construct TCR beta libraries. The raw public data were reprocessed by TCRdb itself: fastp quality trimming at Q25, MiXCR clonotype calling, in-frame beta chains only. Entries that share a CDR3 protein sequence are merged under the most common genes and DNA. The sample yields some 220,000 distinct CDR3 sequences; roughly 19% were counted once. Jointly, the top ten make up around 11% of the sample.

The same specimen was also included in a second study, on T cells in Graves' hyperthyroidism and ophthalmopathy.

The sequencing used peripheral blood mononuclear cells (PBMCs), collected at new diagnosis, from a patient treated with antithyroid drugs. These receptors were obtained from a woman aged 25-40 years with Graves disease. Donor details come from another sample of the same person, matched by shared clones.

This clonotype was found many times. This chain links TRBV18 with TRBJ1-5; no clear D gene. V was cut by 3 bases and J by 0 bases, with 9 bases left in between. From germline, CDR1 is KGHSH and CDR2 LQKENI. The CDR3 contains 15 residues. The chain's CDR3 is CASSPLADSNQPQHF. The CDR3 region has the DNA TGTGCCAGCTCACCCCTAGCGGATAGCAATCAGCCCCAGCATTTT. Combining the CDR3 with reference TRBV18 and TRBJ1-5 gives the whole variable domain NAGVMQNPRHLVRRRGQEARLRCSPMKGHSHVYWYRQLPEEGLKFMVYLQKENIIDESGMPKERFSAEFPKEGPSILRIQQVVRGDSAAYFCASSPLADSNQPQHFGDGTRLSIL.

This clonotype has at least ten counts. The chain links TRBV10-2 to TRBJ2-7, with TRBD2 matching over 10 bases. The trim removed 5 bases at V and 1 base at J, leaving 11 bases unmatched. The CDR3 sequence is 17 residues long. Germline CDR1 and CDR2: WSHSY and SAAADI. CDR3 in DNA: TGCGCCAGCAGTCGGATCTCCGGACTAGCGGCTTCCTACGAGCAGTACTTC. Its protein product is CASSRISGLAASYEQYF.

This clonotype showed up many times. The rearrangement joins TRBV20-1 to TRBJ1-3; maybe TRBD1 (6 bases). The length of the CDR3 is 14 residues. V lost 4 bases, J lost 4 bases, and 14 bases lay in between. CDR1 is DFQATT, CDR2 SNEGSKA, per germline (reference sequence). CDR3 in DNA: TGCAGTGCTAAGACCCAGGGGTCAGGAAACACCATATATTTT. Translation: CSAKTQGSGNTIYF.

CDR3 coding DNA: TGCGCCAGCGCCCGGGACCCTGGAAACACCATATATTTT. This gives the protein CASARDPGNTIYF. V is TRBV10-1 and J is TRBJ1-3; possibly TRBD1 for D (5 bases). V was clipped by 8 bases and J by 2 bases, with 10 bases between them. The CDR3 is 13 amino acids. Germline V lookup: CDR1 WNHNN, CDR2 SYGVQD (reference sequence).